The rows below give T cell receptor beta chains drawn from one sample of a study of CD4 T cells in relation to SARS-CoV-2 and coronaviruses. The antigens these receptors bind are not known. Sequencing was performed with immunoSEQ multiplex PCR; in TCRdb, only in-frame clones are kept and a portion is missing. The sample consists of tens of thousands of clones, 76% of them appearing once. What was sequenced was CD4+ T cells from PBMCs, cultured in vitro. Every receptor here comes from a human donor in good health. Each CDR3 is given with its conserved first and last residue. A D gene is named only where the DNA matches it firmly. Not every row has a clone size; where given, it reads once, few, many or a size class.

D gene | J gene | clone size | V gene | CDR3 protein | CDR3 DNA
- | TRBJ2-2 | - | TRBV14 | CASSLRLVGENTGELFF | TGTGCCAGCAGCCTTCGACTAGTGGGGGAGAACACCGGGGAGCTGTTTTTT
- | TRBJ1-4 | - | TRBV2 | CASRATGREKLFF | TGTGCCAGCAGGGCAACAGGGAGGGAAAAACTGTTTTTT
TRBD2 | TRBJ2-5 | - | TRBV11-3 | CASSRGLAGDPETQYF | TGTGCCAGCAGTCGCGGACTAGCGGGAGACCCAGAGACCCAGTACTTC
- | TRBJ2-1 | - | TRBV7-2 | CASSSVTIYNEQFF | TGTGCCAGCAGCTCGGTGACCATCTACAATGAGCAGTTCTTC
TRBD1 | TRBJ2-1 | once | TRBV5-1 | CASSSWDGTGNNEQFF | TGCGCCAGCAGCTCTTGGGACGGGACAGGGAACAATGAGCAGTTCTTC
TRBD1 | TRBJ1-4 | - | TRBV12-3/TRBV12-4 | CASSRQGGEKLFF | TGTGCCAGCAGCCGACAGGGGGGTGAAAAACTGTTTTTT
TRBD2 | TRBJ2-5 | - | TRBV5-1 | CASSPSSGVETQYF | TGCGCCAGCAGCCCATCTAGCGGGGTCGAGACCCAGTACTTC
- | TRBJ2-1 | - | TRBV12-5 | CASGLDMGNEQFF | TGTGCTAGTGGTTTGGACATGGGCAATGAGCAGTTCTTC
- | TRBJ1-1 | - | TRBV6-6 | CASSRRGGEAFF | TGTGCCAGCAGCCGCCGAGGAGGTGAAGCTTTCTTT
TRBD1 | TRBJ2-3 | - | TRBV11-2 | CASSGTGGDTQYF | TGTGCCAGCAGCGGGACAGGGGGGGATACGCAGTATTTT
- | TRBJ2-7 | - | TRBV7-9 | CASSPRTGGGTYEQYF | TGTGCCAGCAGCCCCAGGACCGGGGGCGGGACCTACGAGCAGTACTTC
TRBD2 | TRBJ2-7 | - | TRBV3-1/TRBV3-2 | CASSQAGLAGTYEQYF | TGTGCCAGCAGCCAAGCCGGACTAGCGGGTACCTACGAGCAGTACTTC
- | TRBJ2-5 | - | TRBV5-4 | CASSLQGSGETQYF | TGTGCCAGCAGCTTGCAGGGAAGCGGAGAGACCCAGTACTTC
- | TRBJ1-1 | - | TRBV5-4 | CASSLGLRRGINTEAFF | TGTGCCAGCAGCTTGGGACTCCGCCGGGGGATAAACACTGAAGCTTTCTTT
TRBD1 | TRBJ1-6 | - | TRBV14 | CASSPRQGGSPLHF | TGTGCCAGCAGCCCCAGACAGGGTGGTTCACCCCTCCACTTT
TRBD2 | TRBJ2-1 | - | TRBV4-1 | CASSHSTSGRSDPYNEQFF | TGCGCCAGCAGCCACTCGACTAGCGGGAGAAGCGATCCCTACAATGAGCAGTTCTTC
TRBD2 | TRBJ2-1 | - | TRBV19 | CASSTLTSGRRVNEQFF | TGTGCCAGTAGTACCCTGACTAGCGGGAGAAGGGTGAATGAGCAGTTCTTC
TRBD1 | TRBJ1-3 | medium-sized | TRBV5-6 | CASSYRGFSGNTIYF | TGTGCCAGCAGTTACAGGGGTTTCTCTGGAAACACCATATATTTT
- | TRBJ2-1 | - | TRBV30 | CAWSGDGYNEQFF | TGTGCCTGGAGTGGGGACGGGTACAATGAGCAGTTCTTC
- | TRBJ1-2 | - | TRBV3-1/TRBV3-2 | CASSASLDGPGYTF | TGTGCCAGCAGCGCCAGCCTTGACGGACCCGGCTACACCTTC
- | TRBJ1-1 | - | TRBV3-1/TRBV3-2 | CASSQLGFMNTEAFF | TGTGCCAGCAGCCAATTAGGTTTTATGAACACTGAAGCTTTCTTT
TRBD1 | TRBJ1-5 | - | TRBV19 | CASSSWDRARGPQHF | TGTGCCAGTAGTTCCTGGGACAGGGCCCGTGGGCCCCAGCATTTT
- | TRBJ1-6 | - | TRBV12-3/TRBV12-4 | CASSLGHSPLHF | TGTGCCAGCAGTTTGGGTCACTCACCCCTCCACTTT
- | TRBJ1-3 | - | TRBV9 | CASTQGGAIYF | TGTGCCAGCACCCAGGGAGGCGCCATATATTTT
- | TRBJ2-7 | - | TRBV7-9 | CASSSAVSYEQYF | TGTGCCAGCAGCAGCGCAGTCTCCTACGAGCAGTACTTC
- | TRBJ2-1 | few | TRBV3-1/TRBV3-2 | CASSFGSGQTNEQFF | TGTGCCAGCAGCTTCGGTAGCGGTCAAACCAATGAGCAGTTCTTC
- | TRBJ2-1 | - | TRBV6-2/TRBV6-3 | CASSFSSGEQFF | TGTGCCAGCAGTTTTTCATCTGGGGAGCAGTTCTTC
TRBD2 | TRBJ2-1 | - | TRBV6-5 | CASSYSTGGHNEQFF | TGTGCCAGCAGTTACTCGACGGGAGGCCACAATGAGCAGTTCTTC
TRBD2 | TRBJ2-1 | few | TRBV11-3 | CASSLGAGGPRNEQFF | TGTGCCAGCAGCTTAGGGGCGGGAGGGCCACGGAATGAGCAGTTCTTC
TRBD2 | TRBJ2-1 | - | TRBV10-3 | CAIGRTSGGVYDEQFF | TGTGCCATCGGCAGGACTAGCGGGGGGGTTTATGATGAGCAGTTCTTC
- | TRBJ1-2 | - | TRBV7-2 | CASSLKRGLTNYGYTF | TGTGCCAGCAGCTTAAAACGGGGACTTACCAACTATGGCTACACCTTC
- | TRBJ2-7 | - | TRBV6-5 | CASLNPGPAGEQYF | TGTGCCAGCCTGAACCCCGGGCCCGCCGGCGAGCAGTACTTC
- | TRBJ2-7 | - | TRBV7-2 | CASSQPGQPYEQYF | TGTGCCAGCAGTCAACCGGGACAACCCTACGAGCAATACTTC
- | TRBJ2-2 | - | TRBV12-3/TRBV12-4 | CASSNWAGELFF | TGTGCCAGCAGTAATTGGGCCGGGGAGCTGTTTTTT
- | TRBJ1-2 | - | TRBV9 | CASSVSTGFYGYTF | TGTGCCAGCAGCGTAAGTACAGGATTCTATGGCTACACCTTC
TRBD1 | TRBJ2-7 | - | TRBV3-1/TRBV3-2 | CASSQARTGGRYF | TGTGCCAGCAGCCAAGCCCGGACAGGGGGCCGGTACTTC
- | TRBJ2-3 | once | TRBV6-4 | CASSQDVTDTQYF | TGTGCCAGCAGCCAGGATGTCACAGATACGCAGTATTTT
- | TRBJ1-2 | - | TRBV30 | CAWGGLAVGYTF | TGTGCCTGGGGGGGGCTTGCCGTGGGCTACACCTTC
- | TRBJ1-5 | - | TRBV5-6 | CASSHSTEYGSQPQHF | TGTGCCAGCAGCCATTCAACAGAATATGGAAGTCAGCCCCAGCATTTT
- | TRBJ1-6 | - | TRBV6-5 | CASSYRVDPPLHF | TGTGCCAGCAGTTACCGGGTTGATCCCCCCCTCCACTTT
TRBD2 | TRBJ2-1 | few | TRBV4-1 | CASSQGIQREAREQFF | TGCGCCAGCAGCCAAGGGATCCAGCGGGAGGCCCGTGAGCAGTTCTTC
- | TRBJ2-3 | few | TRBV3-1/TRBV3-2 | CASSQGEGTRTDTQYF | TGTGCCAGCAGCCAAGGTGAGGGAACACGCACAGATACGCAGTATTTT
- | TRBJ2-1 | - | TRBV3-1/TRBV3-2 | CASSQMGIARYDEQFF | TGTGCCAGCAGCCAAATGGGAATAGCGCGTTATGATGAGCAGTTCTTC
TRBD1 | TRBJ2-3 | - | TRBV19 | CASSMDRGSDTQYF | TGTGCCAGTAGTATGGACAGGGGATCAGATACGCAGTATTTT
- | TRBJ2-7 | - | TRBV5-1 | CASSRNGVVLRDKSYEQYF | TGCGCCAGCAGCCGGAACGGCGTCGTCTTACGGGATAAATCCTACGAGCAGTACTTC
TRBD2 | TRBJ2-3 | - | TRBV2 | CASSEGLAGGPTDTQYF | TGTGCCAGCAGTGAGGGACTAGCGGGGGGTCCCACAGATACGCAGTATTTT
- | TRBJ2-3 | - | TRBV7-9 | CASSLSGSSTDTQYF | TGTGCCAGCAGCTTATCTGGGTCTAGCACAGATACGCAGTATTTT
- | TRBJ1-3 | - | TRBV5-4 | CASSLGSGISGNTIYF | TGTGCCAGCAGCTTGGGGTCAGGGATATCTGGAAACACCATATATTTT
- | TRBJ1-2 | - | TRBV10-1 | CASRTETYVRGYTF | TGCGCCAGCAGGACAGAAACTTACGTTAGGGGCTACACCTTC
- | TRBJ2-7 | few | TRBV2 | CASSFRGQSYEQYF | TGTGCCAGCAGTTTCCGAGGACAGTCCTACGAGCAGTACTTC